Each of the 5 T cell receptor beta chains below was sequenced from the same sample in a study of shared clonotypes between healthy human individuals. TCRdb's copy holds only in-frame clones and misses some; the assay was immunoSEQ multiplex PCR. The repertoire includes about a million clones, 70% to 80% of them detected once, and roughly 1.5% sits in the top ten. Sequencing was performed on memory CD4+ T cells sorted from blood. Subset denoted: CD45RA-negative fraction. The receptor source for this set is a man between 18 and 35 years old in good health.

The chain's CDR3 is CASSRRDRDTEAFF. For the CDR3, the DNA is TGTGCCAGTAGTAGGCGGGACAGGGACACTGAAGCTTTCTTT. J is TRBJ1-1 and V is TRBV19, with 9 bases identical to TRBD1. The trim removed 4 bases at V and 3 bases at J, leaving 3 bases unmatched. This CDR3 contains 14 residues. Germline loops: CDR1 LNHDA, CDR2 SQIVND (reference sequence).

The chain employs TRBV29-1 and TRBJ1-2; TRBD1 matches 7 bases. V trimming: 0 bases; J trimming: 7 bases; junction bases outside the gene matches: 11. Looked up from germline, CDR1 is SQVTM and CDR2 is ANQGSEA. The CDR3 has 15 amino acids. In DNA, the CDR3 is TGCAGCGTTGAAGATGGAACAGGGGTCGGAGCTGGCTACACCTTC. This translates into CSVEDGTGVGAGYTF.

This clone was seen only a few times. The rearrangement joins TRBV9 to TRBJ1-2; D unresolved. Germline loops: CDR1 SGDLS, CDR2 YYNGEE. This CDR3 comprises 13 residues. The V end lost 4 bases, the J end lost 0 bases, and 7 bases lay between the germline ends. The CDR3 is CASSPGANYGYTF. The CDR3 coding sequence is TGTGCCAGCAGCCCGGGAGCTAACTATGGCTACACCTTC.

V is TRBV5-1 and J is TRBJ2-1; 7 bases map to TRBD2. With 3 bases clipped from V and 5 bases from J, the junction kept 5 bases outside the gene matches. This CDR3 contains 14 residues. CDR1 and CDR2 (germline): SGHRS, YFSETQ. Here the CDR3 DNA reads TGCGCCAGCAGCTCGGGGGGACTCAACAATGAGCAGTTCTTC. This gives the protein CASSSGGLNNEQFF. Drawing the rest from reference TRBV5-1 and TRBJ2-1, the complete variable domain is KAGVTQTPRYLIKTRGQQVTLSCSPISGHRSVSWYQQTPGQGLQFLFEYFSETQRNKGNFPGRFSGRQFSNSRSEMNVSTLELGDSALYLCASSSGGLNNEQFFGPGTRLTVL.

This chain links TRBV11-3 with TRBJ2-2; 10 bases align to TRBD2. Germline loops: CDR1 SGHNT, CDR2 YENEEA. The length of the CDR3 is 15 residues. J lost 7 bases, V lost 5 bases, and 7 bases had no gene match. CDR3 bases: TGTGCCAGCAGCAAGCGGGAGGGCCCAAACGGGGAGCTGTTTTTT. The encoded protein is CASSKREGPNGELFF.